The present TCR beta chain was sequenced within a study of regulatory T cells in long-lasting Graves disease (dated by TCRdb to about 2021). In terms of the full investigation: Persistent Graves' disease was defined as persistently positive TSH receptor autoantibodies together with antithyroid drug treatment for over 5 years. On average, persistent Graves' disease patients in the clinical cohort had been on antithyroid drugs for around 9.5 years. TCR sequencing covered about 13 persistent and about 20 newly diagnosed Graves' disease patients, around 33 samples in total. Patients with persistent Graves' disease were compared with patients with newly diagnosed Graves' disease using TCR sequencing and RNA sequencing of peripheral blood. The study was registered as a clinical trial and conducted in China. The paper as a whole reports these results and caveats: Patients with persistent disease shared more public clonotypes (about 3,000) than newly diagnosed patients did (966). Sequencing and analysis were limited to the TCR beta chain. The small sample size was acknowledged by the authors as a limitation that may reduce accuracy. Persistent disease showed preferential use of TRBV28, TRBJ1-2 and TRBJ2-5, whereas newly diagnosed disease favored TRBV20-1 and TRBJ2-1. Peripheral blood alone was examined, since thyroid tissue, which constituted the primary lesion, could not be accessed. Compared with newly diagnosed patients, persistent Graves' disease patients had lower TCR Shannon entropy and fewer highly expanded clones, which suggests clonal expansion.

Library prep was done by multiplex PCR. The instrument given in TCRdb is Illumina HiSeq 4000. CDR3 regions were amplified by Arm-PCR with iRepertoire HTBI primers to construct TCR beta libraries. Before sequencing, the PCR products went through gel purification. As for the authors' bioinformatics: Across samples, roughly 60 TRBV and roughly 15 TRBJ segments were identified and used for gene usage analysis of CDR3 amino acid clonotypes. COPE and FqMerger were used to merge the filtered high-quality paired reads into contigs. BLAST was used to align contigs to IMGT TRBV, TRBD and TRBJ reference genes, with CDR3 defined following IMGT. Clonotypes above 0.1% frequency were classified as highly expanded clones. Shannon entropy served as the measure of repertoire diversity, while the Gini coefficient captured V-J evenness. Public clonotypes were defined as clonotypes shared by more than one individual. In TCRdb, the public reads were trimmed at Q25 with fastp and aligned with MiXCR, with productive beta chains retained. Identical CDR3 protein sequences are pooled into one entry, listed with their most common genes and DNA. The V and J calls here are based on TCRdb, not the publication. In this sample the table shows about half a million distinct CDR3 sequences, 20% to 25% of which occur a single time. 10% to 15% of the sample is held by the ten biggest clonotypes.

The CDR3, from cysteine to phenylalanine, totals 11 residues. Only the CDR3 portion is preserved as DNA: 33 bases, with reading frame beginning at the first base. The germline V gene (reference sequence) yields GTSNPN for CDR1 and SVGIG for CDR2. At the junction V is shortened by 0 bases and J by 8 bases, with 8 bases in between. Taken with the paper, the label for time point translates to: persistent/refractory GD, antithyroid drugs over 5 years with positive TRAb. For both TCR sequencing and RNA sequencing, RNA was extracted from PBMCs using TRIzol. The diagnosis of Graves' disease was made according to American Thyroid Association guidelines. Recruitment of patients was carried out at an endocrinology department in Xi'an, China. Each patient gave approximately 10 milliliters of peripheral blood, collected in an EDTA anticoagulant tube. Ficoll Paque Plus density gradient separation was used to isolate PBMCs, and no further T cell sorting was done. An Agilent 2100 Bioanalyzer and agarose gel were used to check RNA quality, while a NanoDrop 2000 measured RNA concentration.

There are a few counts of this clonotype. Which antigen it targets is not known. Base qualities were left out, and no much larger clone turns up one base away. Recombination linked TRBV30 to TRBJ2-7, with the D gene not confidently named. This clonotype was sampled from a female donor with Graves disease. Sequences were derived from peripheral blood mononuclear cells (PBMCs), sampled when the disease was refractory, from a patient treated with antithyroid drugs. The CDR3 amino acid sequence is: CAWSVLVQQYF. Here is the DNA: TGTGCCTGGAGTGTATTGGTGCAGCAGTACTTC.